Shown below are 14 T cell receptor beta chains from a single sample sequenced in a study of human T cells and chemical hapten exposure. The time point was: pre-sensitization, week 0. Sample treatment: therapeutic diphenylcyclopropenone sensitization with weekly scalp DPC. One entry per CDR3 protein, called by TCRdb with MiXCR from the RACE reads. The sample holds some 98,000 distinct CDR3 sequences; approximately 11% are singletons and the top ten take approximately 3.1%. Here the sequenced sample was whole blood, taken in connection with sensitization to the hapten diphenylcyclopropenone (DPC). The receptors were sampled from a woman in her fifties or sixties with alopecia areata. Some clones in this sample may be carry-over from other donors' samples.

The chain joins TRBV20-1 to TRBJ1-4, with D unclear. Germline CDR1 is DFQATT and CDR2 is SNEGSKA (reference sequence). The CDR3 has 13 amino acids. V lost 0 bases and J lost 7, with 9 bases in between. This CDR3 reads CSARDLTSEKLFF. The CDR3 nucleotides read TGCAGTGCTAGAGATTTGACAAGTGAAAAACTGTTTTTT.

This chain connects TRBV11-3 to TRBJ2-1; 11 bases are a match to TRBD2. The germline gives CDR1 SGHNT, CDR2 YENEEA. V lost 5 bases, J lost 2 bases, and 2 bases stayed unmatched. The CDR3 has 15 amino acids. The CDR3 loop is CASSVTSGAYNEQFF. The CDR3 nucleotides read TGTGCCAGCAGCGTGACTAGCGGGGCCTACAATGAGCAGTTCTTC. Filled out from reference TRBV11-3 and TRBJ2-1, the complete variable domain reads EAGVVQSPRYKIIEKKQPVAFWCNPISGHNTLYWYLQNLGQGPELLIRYENEEAVDDSQLPKDRFSAERLKGVDSTLKIQPAELGDSAVYLCASSVTSGAYNEQFFGPGTRLTVL.

Only a few counts were recorded for this clonotype. The chain recombines TRBV7-2 with TRBJ2-2; D ambiguous. Germline V lookup: CDR1 SGHTA, CDR2 FQGNSA. V was shortened by 5 bases and J by 3 bases, with 13 bases between the two germline ends. The CDR3 is 15 amino acids. The CDR3 DNA sequence: TGTGCCAGCAGCCCCCAGGCGGTGGACACCGGGGAGCTGTTTTTT. It specifies CASSPQAVDTGELFF. Filled out from reference TRBV7-2 and TRBJ2-2, the complete variable domain reads GAGVSQSPSNKVTEKGKDVELRCDPISGHTALYWYRQSLGQGLEFLIYFQGNSAPDKSGLPSDRFSAERTGGSVSTLTIQRTQQEDSAVYLCASSPQAVDTGELFFGEGSRLTVL.

This clonotype occurred many times. The rearrangement uses TRBV5-1 and TRBJ2-3, with 8 bases aligning to TRBD2. The CDR3 spans 17 residues. The V gene's germline CDR1 is SGHRS and CDR2 YFSETQ. V was pared by 4 bases and J by 2 bases, with 12 bases of the junction left unmatched. The CDR3 DNA reads as TGCGCCAGCAGCCCCCCCCTGACGCGGGGGGACACAGATACGCAGTATTTT. It is translated as CASSPPLTRGDTDTQYF.

This clonotype was seen more than once but under ten times. The chain uses TRBV30 and TRBJ2-3; 8 positions match TRBD2. V was pared by 3 bases and J by 4 bases, with 9 bases of the junction left unmatched. The CDR3 contains 15 residues. Germline V gives CDR1 GTSNPN, CDR2 SVGIG (reference sequence). The CDR3 sequence is CAWRKAGGASDTQYF. DNA of the CDR3: TGTGCCTGGAGAAAGGCCGGGGGGGCCTCAGATACGCAGTATTTT.

Ten or more counts support this clonotype. This chain connects TRBV18 to TRBJ2-7; the match to TRBD2 covers 13 bases. Trimming cost V 4 bases and J 2 bases; bases outside gene matches: 5. CDR3 length: 16 residues. Per germline, CDR1 KGHSH and CDR2 LQKENI. CDR3 DNA: TGTGCCAGCTCACGCGCCGGACTAGCGGGGGCCTACGAGCAGTACTTC. It yields the protein CASSRAGLAGAYEQYF.

This clonotype was observed a few times. This rearrangement joins TRBV5-1 to TRBJ2-2, with D possibly called TRBD1 or TRBD2 (5 bases each). Trimming removed 4 bases from V and 0 bases from J, with 10 bases in between. This CDR3 comprises 15 residues. Germline V CDR1 and CDR2: SGHRS, YFSETQ. The CDR3 region is CASSAGTPNTGELFF. CDR3 bases: TGCGCCAGCAGCGCCGGGACCCCGAACACCGGGGAGCTGTTTTTT.

The sample holds many counts of this clonotype. The rearrangement links TRBV7-3 to TRBJ1-2; 8 bases line up with TRBD1. J gave up 2 bases and V 2 bases, and 7 bases lay outside the gene matches. From germline, CDR1 is SGHTA and CDR2 FQGTGA. There are 16 residues in the CDR3. CDR3 nucleotide sequence: TGTGCCAGCAGCTTATCGGGGACAGGCAGAAACTATGGCTACACCTTC. This translates into CASSLSGTGRNYGYTF.

This clonotype has just a few counts. The DNA for the CDR3 is TGTGCCAGCAGCGTAGGACAGGGCCTGGGCGCCTATAATTCACCCCTCCACTTT. It specifies CASSVGQGLGAYNSPLHF. The genes are TRBV9 and TRBJ1-6; 7 bases agree with TRBD1. This CDR3 contains 18 residues. Trimming cost V 0 bases and J 2 bases; bases outside gene matches: 8. Germline-derived CDR1 and CDR2 are SGDLS and YYNGEE.

In this sample, this clonotype turned up many times. The V call is TRBV20-1, the J call TRBJ1-1, with D possibly matching TRBD1 (5 bases). Trimming left V 3 bases short and J 3 bases short, with 14 bases between. The germline gives CDR1 DFQATT, CDR2 SNEGSKA (reference sequence). This CDR3 comprises 14 residues. For the CDR3, the DNA is TGCAGTGCTAGGGGATGGGGAGGGGACACTGAAGCTTTCTTT. Translation: CSARGWGGDTEAFF.

Only a few counts were recorded for this clonotype. This sequence joins TRBV12-3 or TRBV12-4 and TRBJ2-7, with D perhaps TRBD1 or TRBD2 (6 bases each). This CDR3 is 13 amino acids long. Trimming took 4 bases from V and 7 from J, leaving 14 bases between them. This chain's CDR3 is CASSYLTGREQYF. The CDR3 bases are TGTGCCAGCAGTTACCTAACAGGGAGGGAGCAGTACTTC.

This clonotype occurred a few times. The chain links TRBV29-1 to TRBJ1-2; D gene unclear. V was clipped by 2 bases and J by 8 bases, with 6 bases between them. The CDR3 extends over 10 amino acids. Germline lookup yields CDR1 SQVTM and CDR2 ANQGSEA. The CDR3 loop reads CSVEYGGYTF. CDR3 in DNA: TGCAGCGTTGAATACGGAGGCTACACCTTC.

This clonotype was recorded a few times. The V and J genes are TRBV7-3 and TRBJ2-2, with TRBD1 matching 8 bases. The CDR3 has 17 amino acids. Per germline, CDR1 SGHTA and CDR2 FQGTGA. V lost 5 bases, J lost 6 bases, and 14 bases stayed unmatched. The DNA for the CDR3 is TGTGCCAGCAGCCCGCTGACAGGGGACCCGACGGCCGGGGAGCTGTTTTTT. It encodes CASSPLTGDPTAGELFF.

The chain carries TRBV7-9 and TRBJ2-7; 10 positions agree with TRBD1. CDR1 SEHNR and CDR2 FQNEAQ come from the germline V gene (reference sequence). The CDR3 is made up of 16 amino acids. V shed 3 bases, J shed 5 bases, and the junction held 10 bases outside the gene matches. Here the CDR3 DNA reads TGTGCCAGCAGCTTCGCGGTTTTCGGGACAGGGGACGAGCAGTACTTC. Translated, it gives CASSFAVFGTGDEQYF.